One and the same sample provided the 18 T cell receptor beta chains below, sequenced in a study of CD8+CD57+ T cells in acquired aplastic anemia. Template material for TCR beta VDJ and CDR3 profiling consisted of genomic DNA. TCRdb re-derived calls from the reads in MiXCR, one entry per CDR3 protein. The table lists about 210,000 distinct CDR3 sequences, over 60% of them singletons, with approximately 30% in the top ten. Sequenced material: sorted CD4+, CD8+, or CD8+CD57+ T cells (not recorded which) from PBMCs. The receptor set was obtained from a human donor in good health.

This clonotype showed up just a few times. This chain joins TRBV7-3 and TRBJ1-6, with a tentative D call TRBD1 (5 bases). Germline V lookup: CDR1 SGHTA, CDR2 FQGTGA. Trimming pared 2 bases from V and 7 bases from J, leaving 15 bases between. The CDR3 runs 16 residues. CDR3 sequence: CASSLGGGGTNSPLHF. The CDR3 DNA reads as TGTGCCAGCAGCTTAGGTGGGGGGGGAACCAATTCACCCCTCCACTTT.

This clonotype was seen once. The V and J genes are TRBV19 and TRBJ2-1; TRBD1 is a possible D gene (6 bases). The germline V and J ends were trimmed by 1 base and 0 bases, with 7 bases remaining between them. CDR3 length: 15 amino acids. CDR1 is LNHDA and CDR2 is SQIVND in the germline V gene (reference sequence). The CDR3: CASSIADSSYNEQFF. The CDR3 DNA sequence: TGTGCCAGTAGTATAGCGGACAGCTCCTACAATGAGCAGTTCTTC.

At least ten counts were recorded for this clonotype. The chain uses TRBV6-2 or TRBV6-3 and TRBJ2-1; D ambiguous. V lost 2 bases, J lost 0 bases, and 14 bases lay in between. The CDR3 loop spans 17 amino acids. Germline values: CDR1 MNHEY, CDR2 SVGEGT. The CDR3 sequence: CASSYTRTPSSYNEQFF. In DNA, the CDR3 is TGTGCCAGCAGTTACACCCGGACGCCTAGCTCCTACAATGAGCAGTTCTTC.

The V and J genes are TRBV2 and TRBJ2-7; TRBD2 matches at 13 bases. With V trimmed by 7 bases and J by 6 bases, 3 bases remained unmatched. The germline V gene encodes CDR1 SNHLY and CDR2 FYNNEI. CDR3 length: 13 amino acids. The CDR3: CASTRTSGSEQYF. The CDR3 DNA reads TGTGCCAGCACCCGGACTAGCGGGAGCGAGCAGTACTTC.

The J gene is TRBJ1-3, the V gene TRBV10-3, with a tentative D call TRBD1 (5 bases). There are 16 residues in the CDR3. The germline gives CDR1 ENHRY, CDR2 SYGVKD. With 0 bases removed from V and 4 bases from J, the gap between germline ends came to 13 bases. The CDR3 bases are TGTGCCATCAGTGAGTCGTCGGGGCGGGAAGGAAACACCATATATTTT. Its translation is CAISESSGREGNTIYF.

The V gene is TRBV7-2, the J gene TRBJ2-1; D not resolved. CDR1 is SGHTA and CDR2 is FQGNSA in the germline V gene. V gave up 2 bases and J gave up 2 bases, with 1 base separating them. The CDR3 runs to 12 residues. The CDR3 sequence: CASSLTYNEQFF. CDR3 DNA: TGTGCCAGCAGCTTAACCTACAATGAGCAGTTCTTC.

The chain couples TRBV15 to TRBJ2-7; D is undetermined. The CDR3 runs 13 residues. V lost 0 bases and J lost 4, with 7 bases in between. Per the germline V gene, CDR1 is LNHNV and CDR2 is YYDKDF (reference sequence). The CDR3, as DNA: TGTGCCACCAGCAGAGATCCTAGTTACGAGCAGTACTTC. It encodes CATSRDPSYEQYF.

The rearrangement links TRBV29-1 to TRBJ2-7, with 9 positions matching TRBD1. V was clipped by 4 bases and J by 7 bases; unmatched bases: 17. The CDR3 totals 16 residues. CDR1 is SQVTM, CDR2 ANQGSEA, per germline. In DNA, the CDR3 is TGCAGCGTTGTCCAGGGGGTGGGACAGGGATACAATGAGCAGTACTTC. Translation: CSVVQGVGQGYNEQYF.

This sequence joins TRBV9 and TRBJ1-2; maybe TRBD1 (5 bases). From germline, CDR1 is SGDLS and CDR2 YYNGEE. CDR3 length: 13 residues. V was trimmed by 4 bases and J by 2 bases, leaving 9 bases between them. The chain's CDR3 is CASSRGPNYGYTF. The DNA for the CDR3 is TGTGCCAGCAGCAGGGGTCCGAACTATGGCTACACCTTC.

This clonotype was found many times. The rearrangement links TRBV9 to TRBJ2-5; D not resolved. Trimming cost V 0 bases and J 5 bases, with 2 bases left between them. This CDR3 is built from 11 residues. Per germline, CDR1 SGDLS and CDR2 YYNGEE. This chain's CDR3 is CASSVAETQYF. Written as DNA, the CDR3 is TGTGCCAGCAGCGTAGCGGAGACCCAGTACTTC.

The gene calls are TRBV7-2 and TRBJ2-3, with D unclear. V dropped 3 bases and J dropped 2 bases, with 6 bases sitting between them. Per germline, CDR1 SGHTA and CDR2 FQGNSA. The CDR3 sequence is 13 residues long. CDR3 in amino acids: CASSFQYTDTQYF. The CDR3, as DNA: TGTGCCAGCAGCTTCCAATACACAGATACGCAGTATTTT.

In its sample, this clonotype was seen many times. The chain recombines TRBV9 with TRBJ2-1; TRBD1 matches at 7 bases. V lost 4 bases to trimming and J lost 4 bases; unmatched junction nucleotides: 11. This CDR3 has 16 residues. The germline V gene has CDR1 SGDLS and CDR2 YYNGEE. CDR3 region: CASSPRGGQKYNEQFF. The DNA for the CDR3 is TGTGCCAGCAGCCCCCGAGGGGGACAGAAATACAATGAGCAGTTCTTC.

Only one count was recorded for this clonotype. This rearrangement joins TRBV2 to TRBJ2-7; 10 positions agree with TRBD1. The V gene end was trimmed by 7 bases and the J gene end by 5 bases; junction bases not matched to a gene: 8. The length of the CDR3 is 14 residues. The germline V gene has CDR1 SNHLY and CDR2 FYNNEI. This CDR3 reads CASTGTGTGDEQYF. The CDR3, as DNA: TGTGCCAGCACCGGGACAGGGACAGGGGACGAGCAGTACTTC.

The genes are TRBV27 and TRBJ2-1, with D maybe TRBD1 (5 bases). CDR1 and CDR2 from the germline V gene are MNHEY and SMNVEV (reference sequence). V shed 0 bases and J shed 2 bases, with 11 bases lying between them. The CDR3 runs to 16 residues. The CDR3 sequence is CASSLSAGKPYNEQFF. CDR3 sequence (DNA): TGTGCCAGCAGTTTATCGGCAGGGAAACCCTACAATGAGCAGTTCTTC.

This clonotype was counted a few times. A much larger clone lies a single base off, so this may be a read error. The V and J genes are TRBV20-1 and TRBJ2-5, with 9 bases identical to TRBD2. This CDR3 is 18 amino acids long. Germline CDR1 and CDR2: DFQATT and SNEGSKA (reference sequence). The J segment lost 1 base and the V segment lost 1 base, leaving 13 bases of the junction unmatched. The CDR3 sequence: CSARVPGLADRPQETQYF. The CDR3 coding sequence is TGCAGTGCTAGAGTCCCGGGACTAGCCGACCGCCCCCAAGAGACCCAGTACTTC.

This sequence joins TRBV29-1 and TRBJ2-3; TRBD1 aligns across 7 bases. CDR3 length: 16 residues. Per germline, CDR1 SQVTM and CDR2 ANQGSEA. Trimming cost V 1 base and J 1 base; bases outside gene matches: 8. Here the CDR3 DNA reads TGCAGCGTTGAAGGGGTACAGGGGACCCGCACAGATACGCAGTATTTT. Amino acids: CSVEGVQGTRTDTQYF.

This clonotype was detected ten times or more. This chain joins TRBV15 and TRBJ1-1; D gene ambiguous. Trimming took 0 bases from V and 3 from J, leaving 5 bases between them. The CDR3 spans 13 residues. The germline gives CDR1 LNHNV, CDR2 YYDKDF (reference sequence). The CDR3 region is CATSRDLYTEAFF. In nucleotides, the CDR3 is TGTGCCACCAGCAGAGATTTGTACACTGAAGCTTTCTTT.

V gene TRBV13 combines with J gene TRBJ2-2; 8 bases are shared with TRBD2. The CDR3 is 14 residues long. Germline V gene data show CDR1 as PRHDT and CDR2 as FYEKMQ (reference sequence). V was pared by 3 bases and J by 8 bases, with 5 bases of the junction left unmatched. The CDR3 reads CASSLAAGGGELFF. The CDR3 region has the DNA TGTGCCAGCAGCTTGGCGGCGGGGGGTGGGGAGCTGTTTTTT.